This TCR beta chain was identified in a study of cytomegalovirus exposure and HLA in healthy donors. The PCR made use of 60 Vbeta and 13 Jbeta primers. TCRdb's copy holds only in-frame clones and misses some; the assay was immunoSEQ multiplex PCR. Found here are about 65,000 clones, about 80% of them singletons; the top ten hold around 4.2%. The V segment lost 4 bases and the J segment 6 bases; nucleotides outside the gene matches: 8. There are 14 residues in the CDR3. CDR1 and CDR2 from the germline V gene are SGHRS and YFSETQ. Sequences were obtained from PBMCs. The origin of this receptor is a woman in her 30s in good health and CMV-seronegative. The gene calls are TRBV5-1 and TRBJ2-7; 9 bases are shared with TRBD1. CDR3 sequence (DNA): TGCGCCAGCAGCAGGGACAGGGAAGTCTCCGAGCAGTACTTC. The encoded protein is CASSRDREVSEQYF.